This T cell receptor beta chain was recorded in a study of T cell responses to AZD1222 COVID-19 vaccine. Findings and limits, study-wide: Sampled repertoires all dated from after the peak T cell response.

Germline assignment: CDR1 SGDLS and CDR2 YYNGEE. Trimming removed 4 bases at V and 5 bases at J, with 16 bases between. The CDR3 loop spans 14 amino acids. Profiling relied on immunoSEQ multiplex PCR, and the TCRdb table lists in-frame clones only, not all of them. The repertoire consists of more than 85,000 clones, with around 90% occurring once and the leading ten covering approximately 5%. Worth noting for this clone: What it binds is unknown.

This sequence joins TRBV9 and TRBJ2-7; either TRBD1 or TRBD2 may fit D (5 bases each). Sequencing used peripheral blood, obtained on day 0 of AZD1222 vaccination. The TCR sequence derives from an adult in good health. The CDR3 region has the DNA TGTGCCAGCAGCTCGGGACCCCTGAGCGACGAGCAGTACTTC. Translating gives CASSSGPLSDEQYF.